This TCR beta chain came from a study of Ad26.COV2.S vaccination and SARS-CoV-2 variants. Study-wide context: Once or twice, 56 days apart, Ad26.COV2.S was delivered intramuscularly.

Regarding this clone: Its antigen is still unknown.

Clones were sequenced by immunoSEQ multiplex PCR, and TCRdb holds only the in-frame ones, with some missing. The profile covers hundreds of thousands of clones, with about 88% appearing a single time and about 2.5% taken by the ten largest. This CDR3 is built from 13 residues. Germline V lookup: CDR1 SGHNT, CDR2 YENEEA. Trimming took 3 bases from V and 7 from J, leaving 7 bases between them. Treatment noted: about 20 received Ad26.COV2.S at low or high dose, single or two shots; about five received placebo; per-sample allocation not given. On day 63 after the first injection, vaccine and placebo recipients gave samples. Whole-study results and caveats: With respect to non-spike TCR breadth, vaccine and placebo recipients were similar. Recipients given vaccine exceeded placebo recipients in spike-specific TCR breadth.

The sequencing here drew on peripheral blood, taken in a trial of Ad26.COV2.S vaccine versus placebo. The chain links TRBV11-3 to TRBJ1-6; no firm D call. The sequence was collected from a person aged 18-65 years who received the Ad26.COV2.S COVID-19 vaccine or a placebo. The DNA of the CDR3 is TGTGCCAGCAGCTTCTCTCGAAATTCACCCCTCCACTTT. This translates into CASSFSRNSPLHF.